The clone carrying this T cell receptor beta chain showed up just a few times. This entry belongs to a study of T-cell reconstitution after alpha-beta-depleted transplantation in children. A TCRbeta library incorporating unique molecular identifiers was prepared. Each CDR3 protein is one row after TCRdb ran MiXCR on the PCR reads. The table shows 250,000 to 300,000 distinct CDR3 sequences, with around 9.6% occurring only once. This CDR3 spans 15 amino acids. V shed 5 bases, J shed 2 bases, and the junction held 6 bases outside the gene matches. This material consisted of PBMCs from the stem cell graft donor, taken from the stem cell graft. The clonotype comes from a human donor who donated a stem cell graft to a child with SCID. This chain connects TRBV12-3 or TRBV12-4 to TRBJ2-3, with 8 bases that match TRBD2. The CDR3 sequence is CASSGIAGYTDTQYF. CDR3 coding DNA: TGTGCCAGCAGTGGGATAGCGGGGTACACAGATACGCAGTATTTT.